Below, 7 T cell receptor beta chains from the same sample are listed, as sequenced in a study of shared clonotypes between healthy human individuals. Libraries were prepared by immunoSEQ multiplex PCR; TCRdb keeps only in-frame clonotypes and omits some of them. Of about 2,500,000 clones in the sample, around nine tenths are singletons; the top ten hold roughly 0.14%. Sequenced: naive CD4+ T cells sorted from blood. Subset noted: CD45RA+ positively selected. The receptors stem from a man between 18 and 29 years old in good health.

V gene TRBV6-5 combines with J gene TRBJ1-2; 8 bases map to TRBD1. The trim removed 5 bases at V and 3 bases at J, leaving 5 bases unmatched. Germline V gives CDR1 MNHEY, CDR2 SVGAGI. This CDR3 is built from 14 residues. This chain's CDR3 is CASSRQGFDYGYTF. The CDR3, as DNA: TGTGCCAGCAGTCGACAGGGGTTTGACTATGGCTACACCTTC.

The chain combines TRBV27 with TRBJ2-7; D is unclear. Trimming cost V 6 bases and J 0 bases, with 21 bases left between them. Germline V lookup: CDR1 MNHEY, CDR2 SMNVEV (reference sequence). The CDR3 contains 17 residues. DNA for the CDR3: TGTGCCAGCAGGCTAAGCTTTGGAGACGCCAGCTCCTACGAGCAGTACTTC. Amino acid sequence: CASRLSFGDASSYEQYF.

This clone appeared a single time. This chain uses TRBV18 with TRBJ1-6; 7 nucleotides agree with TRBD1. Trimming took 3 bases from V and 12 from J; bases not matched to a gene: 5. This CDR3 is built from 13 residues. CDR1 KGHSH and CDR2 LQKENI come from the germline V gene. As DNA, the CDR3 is TGTGCCAGCTCACCCGACAGGGAAGTACCCCTCCACTTT. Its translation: CASSPDREVPLHF.

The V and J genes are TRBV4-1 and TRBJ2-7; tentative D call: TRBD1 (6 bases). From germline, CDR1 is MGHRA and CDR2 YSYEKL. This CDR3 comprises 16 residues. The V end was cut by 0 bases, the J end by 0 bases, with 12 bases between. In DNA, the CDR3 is TGCGCCAGCAGCCAAGAGGGGCAGGGGAGCTCCTACGAGCAGTACTTC. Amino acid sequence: CASSQEGQGSSYEQYF.

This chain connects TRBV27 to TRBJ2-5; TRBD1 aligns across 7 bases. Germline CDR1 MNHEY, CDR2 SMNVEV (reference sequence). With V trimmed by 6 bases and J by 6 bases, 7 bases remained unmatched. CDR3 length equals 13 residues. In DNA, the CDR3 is TGTGCCAGCAGGACAGGGTGGGGGAAGACCCAGTACTTC. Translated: CASRTGWGKTQYF.

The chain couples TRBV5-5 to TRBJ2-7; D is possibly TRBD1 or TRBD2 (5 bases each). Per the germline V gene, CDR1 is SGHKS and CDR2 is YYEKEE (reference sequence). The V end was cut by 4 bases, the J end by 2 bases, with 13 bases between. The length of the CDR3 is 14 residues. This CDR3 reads CASSKTVGAYEQYF. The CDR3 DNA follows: TGTGCCAGCAGCAAAACGGTGGGGGCCTACGAGCAGTACTTC.

CDR3 in amino acids: CASSSNRDADTQYF. The CDR3 DNA sequence: TGTGCCAGCAGCTCAAACAGGGACGCAGATACGCAGTATTTT. This rearrangement joins TRBV5-4 to TRBJ2-3; possibly TRBD1 for D (6 bases). This CDR3 is 14 amino acids long. CDR1 SGHNT and CDR2 YYREEE come from the germline V gene (reference sequence). V dropped 3 bases and J dropped 4 bases, with 12 bases sitting between them.